These T cell receptor beta chains were read from a single sample in a study of T cells in localized non-small cell lung cancer. Clones were read by immunoSEQ multiplex PCR, and TCRdb kept only the in-frame ones, dropping some. This table holds 75,000 to 95,000 clones, approximately 88% found once. This material consisted of peripheral blood, taken before any cancer treatment. These receptors all come from a man between 40 and 70 years old with stage I squamous cell lung carcinoma. CDR3s include the opening cysteine and the closing phenylalanine or tryptophan. Each record gives: V gene, J gene, D gene, CDR3 protein. The D gene is left open where the match is weak.

v_call: TRBV5-4
j_call: TRBJ2-3
d_call: TRBD2
cdr3_aa: CASSPYTGGATDTQYF

v_call: TRBV5-1
j_call: TRBJ2-3
d_call: TRBD2
cdr3_aa: CASSLGRTSGELADTQYF

v_call: TRBV9
j_call: TRBJ2-3
d_call: TRBD2
cdr3_aa: CASSVGGRSTDTQYF

v_call: TRBV28
j_call: TRBJ1-2
d_call: -
cdr3_aa: CASSLPRTGTYGYTF

v_call: TRBV4-1
j_call: TRBJ2-5
d_call: -
cdr3_aa: CASSPSASFKETQYF

v_call: TRBV6-6
j_call: TRBJ2-1
d_call: TRBD1
cdr3_aa: CASRLGTGGSNEQFF

v_call: TRBV5-1
j_call: TRBJ2-2
d_call: -
cdr3_aa: CASSLDPGNTGELFF

v_call: TRBV27
j_call: TRBJ1-1
d_call: TRBD1
cdr3_aa: CASSLYRDRGTEAFF

v_call: TRBV2
j_call: TRBJ1-2
d_call: TRBD1
cdr3_aa: CASSDFGTVRYGYTF

v_call: TRBV28
j_call: TRBJ2-4
d_call: TRBD2
cdr3_aa: CASSRTGLGTHIQYF

v_call: TRBV7-9
j_call: TRBJ1-2
d_call: TRBD1
cdr3_aa: CASSLARGQNYGYTF

v_call: TRBV27
j_call: TRBJ1-2
d_call: TRBD1
cdr3_aa: CASTSPSTGGIFYGYTF

v_call: TRBV5-5
j_call: TRBJ2-7
d_call: -
cdr3_aa: CASSLTGTSSYEQYF

v_call: TRBV2
j_call: TRBJ2-7
d_call: -
cdr3_aa: CASSEPRGDYEQYF

v_call: TRBV7-9
j_call: TRBJ2-3
d_call: -
cdr3_aa: CASSSYRATDTQYF

v_call: TRBV7-9
j_call: TRBJ2-3
d_call: -
cdr3_aa: CASSQRQGTDTQYF

v_call: TRBV28
j_call: TRBJ1-2
d_call: TRBD1
cdr3_aa: CASSQGARYGYTF

v_call: TRBV4-1
j_call: TRBJ1-2
d_call: -
cdr3_aa: CASSQVLSGGDYGYTF

v_call: TRBV7-6
j_call: TRBJ2-3
d_call: -
cdr3_aa: CASSSNPVDTQYF

v_call: TRBV13
j_call: TRBJ2-2
d_call: -
cdr3_aa: CASSLPRNTGELFF

v_call: TRBV18
j_call: TRBJ2-6
d_call: -
cdr3_aa: CASSQGSQSSGANVLTF

v_call: TRBV5-1
j_call: TRBJ2-3
d_call: TRBD2
cdr3_aa: CASSLLAGGTDTQYF

v_call: TRBV4-2
j_call: TRBJ2-2
d_call: TRBD1
cdr3_aa: CASSLAGTGRTGELFF